A single sample is the source of the 2 T cell receptor beta chains below, sequenced in a study of technical replicates of blood from a few donors. Generated by immunoSEQ multiplex PCR, the TCRdb table keeps only in-frame clones and is missing some. The sample lists 45,000 to 55,000 clones, about 93% occurring once. Sample: T cells isolated from PBMCs. The source is a human donor in good health.

The genes are TRBV5-1 and TRBJ1-5, with D uncertain. Germline V gene data show CDR1 as SGHRS and CDR2 as YFSETQ. The CDR3 is made up of 14 amino acids. Trimming stripped 4 bases from V and 0 bases from J, with 8 bases between. The DNA for the CDR3 is TGCGCCAGCAGCCCCACGGGTAGCAATCAGCCCCAGCATTTT. It yields the protein CASSPTGSNQPQHF.

V gene TRBV6-5 combines with J gene TRBJ2-3; D ambiguous. V lost 8 bases and J 2 bases, leaving 8 bases between the germline ends. This CDR3 has 12 amino acids. Germline values: CDR1 MNHEY, CDR2 SVGAGI. CDR3 sequence (DNA): TGTGCCAGCGGTTTCCACACAGATACGCAGTATTTT. It codes for CASGFHTDTQYF.